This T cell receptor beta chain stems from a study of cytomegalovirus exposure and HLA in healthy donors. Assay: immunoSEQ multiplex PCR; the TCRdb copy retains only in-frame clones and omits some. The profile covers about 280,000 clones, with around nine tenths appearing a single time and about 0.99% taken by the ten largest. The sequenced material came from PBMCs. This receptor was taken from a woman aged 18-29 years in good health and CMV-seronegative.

This CDR3 reads CASYGTVNTEAFF. In DNA form, the CDR3 reads TGTGCCAGCTACGGGACAGTGAACACTGAAGCTTTCTTT. The chain couples TRBV28 to TRBJ1-1; 7 nucleotides line up with TRBD1. Trimming cost V 8 bases and J 0 bases; bases outside gene matches: 3. Germline values: CDR1 MDHEN, CDR2 SYDVKM. This CDR3 has 13 amino acids.